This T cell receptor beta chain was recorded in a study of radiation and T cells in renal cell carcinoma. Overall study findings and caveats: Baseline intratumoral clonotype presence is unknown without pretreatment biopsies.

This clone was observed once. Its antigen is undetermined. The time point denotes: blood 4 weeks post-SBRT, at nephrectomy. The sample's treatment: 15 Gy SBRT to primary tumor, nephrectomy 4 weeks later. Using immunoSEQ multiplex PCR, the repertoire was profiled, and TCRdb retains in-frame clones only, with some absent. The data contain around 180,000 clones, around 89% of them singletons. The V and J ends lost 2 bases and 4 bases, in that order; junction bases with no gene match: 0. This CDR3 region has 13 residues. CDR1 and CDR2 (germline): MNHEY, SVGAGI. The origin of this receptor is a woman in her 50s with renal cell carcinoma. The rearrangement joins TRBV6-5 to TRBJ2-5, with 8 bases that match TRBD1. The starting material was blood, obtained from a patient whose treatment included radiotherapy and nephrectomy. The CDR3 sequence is CASSYDRGETQYF. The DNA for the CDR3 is TGTGCCAGCAGTTACGACAGGGGAGAGACCCAGTACTTC.